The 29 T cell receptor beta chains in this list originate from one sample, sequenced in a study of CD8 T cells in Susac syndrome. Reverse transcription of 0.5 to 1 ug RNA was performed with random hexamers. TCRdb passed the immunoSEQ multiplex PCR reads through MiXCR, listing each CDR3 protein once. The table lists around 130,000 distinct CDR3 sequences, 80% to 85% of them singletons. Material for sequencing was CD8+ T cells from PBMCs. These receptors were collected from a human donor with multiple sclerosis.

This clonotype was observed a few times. CDR3 residues: CASGEEYGYTF. The CDR3, as DNA: TGTGCCAGCGGTGAGGAGTATGGCTACACCTTC. The chain carries TRBV7-9 and TRBJ1-2; D unclear. V dropped 8 bases and J dropped 5 bases, with 9 bases sitting between them. The germline V gene has CDR1 SEHNR and CDR2 FQNEAQ (reference sequence). The CDR3 has 11 residues.

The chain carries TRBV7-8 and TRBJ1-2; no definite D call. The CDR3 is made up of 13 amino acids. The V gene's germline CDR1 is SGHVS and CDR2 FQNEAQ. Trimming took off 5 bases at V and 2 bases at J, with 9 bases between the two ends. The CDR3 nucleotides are TGTGCCAGCAGCCGGAAGGCAAACTATGGCTACACCTTC. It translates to CASSRKANYGYTF.

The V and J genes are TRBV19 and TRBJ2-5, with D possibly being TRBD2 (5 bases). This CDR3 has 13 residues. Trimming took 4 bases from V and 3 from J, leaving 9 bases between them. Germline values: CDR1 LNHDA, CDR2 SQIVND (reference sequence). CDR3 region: CASSKTEEETQYF. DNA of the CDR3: TGTGCCAGTAGTAAGACGGAGGAAGAGACCCAGTACTTC. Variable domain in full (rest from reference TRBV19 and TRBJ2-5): DGGITQSPKYLFRKEGQNVTLSCEQNLNHDAMYWYRQDPGQGLRLIYYSQIVNDFQKGDIAEGYSVSREKKESFPLTVTSAQKNPTAFYLCASSKTEEETQYFGPGTRLLVL.

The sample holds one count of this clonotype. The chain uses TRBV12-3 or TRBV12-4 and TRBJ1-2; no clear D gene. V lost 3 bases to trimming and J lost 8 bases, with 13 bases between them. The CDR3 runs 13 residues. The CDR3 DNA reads TGTGCCAGCAGTTTGTCGGATCGAGGGGGCTACACCTTC. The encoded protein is CASSLSDRGGYTF.

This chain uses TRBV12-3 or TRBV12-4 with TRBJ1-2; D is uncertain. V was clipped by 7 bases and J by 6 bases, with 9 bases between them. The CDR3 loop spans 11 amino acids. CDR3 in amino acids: CASNRGDGYTF. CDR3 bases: TGTGCCAGCAACCGAGGAGATGGCTACACCTTC.

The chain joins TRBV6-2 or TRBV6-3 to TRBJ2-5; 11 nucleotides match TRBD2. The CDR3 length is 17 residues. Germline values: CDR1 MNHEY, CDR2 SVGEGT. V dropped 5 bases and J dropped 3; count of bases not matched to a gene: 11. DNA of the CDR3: TGTGCCAGCAGTCCCTCAGAGGTACTAGCGGGAGAAGAGACCCAGTACTTC. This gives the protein CASSPSEVLAGEETQYF.

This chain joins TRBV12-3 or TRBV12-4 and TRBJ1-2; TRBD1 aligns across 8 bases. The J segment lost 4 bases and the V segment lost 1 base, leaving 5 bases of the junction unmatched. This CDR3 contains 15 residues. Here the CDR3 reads CASSLVIRGPYGYTF. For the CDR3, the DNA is TGTGCCAGCAGTTTAGTTATCAGGGGGCCCTATGGCTACACCTTC.

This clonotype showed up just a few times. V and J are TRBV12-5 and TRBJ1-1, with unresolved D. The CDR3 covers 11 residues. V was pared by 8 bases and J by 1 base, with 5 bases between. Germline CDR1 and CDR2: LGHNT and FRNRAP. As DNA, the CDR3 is TGTGCTAGTTTGTGGAACACTGAAGCTTTCTTT. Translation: CASLWNTEAFF.

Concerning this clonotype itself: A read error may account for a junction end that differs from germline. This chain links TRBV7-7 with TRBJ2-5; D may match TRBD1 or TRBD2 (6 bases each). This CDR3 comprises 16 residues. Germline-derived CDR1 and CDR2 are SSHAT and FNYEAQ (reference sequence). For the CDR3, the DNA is TGTGCTAGCAGCCCGGGGGTGGGGGCCTTCCAAGAGACCCAGTACTTC. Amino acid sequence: CASSPGVGAFQETQYF.

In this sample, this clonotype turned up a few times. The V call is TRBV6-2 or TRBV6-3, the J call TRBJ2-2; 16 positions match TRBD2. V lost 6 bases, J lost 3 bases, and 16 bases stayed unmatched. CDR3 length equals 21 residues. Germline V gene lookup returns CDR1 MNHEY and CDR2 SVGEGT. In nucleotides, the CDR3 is TGTGCCAGCAGCAGATTTCCGGGACTAGCGGGAGGGCCCTTGGACACCGGGGAGCTGTTTTTT. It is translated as CASSRFPGLAGGPLDTGELFF.

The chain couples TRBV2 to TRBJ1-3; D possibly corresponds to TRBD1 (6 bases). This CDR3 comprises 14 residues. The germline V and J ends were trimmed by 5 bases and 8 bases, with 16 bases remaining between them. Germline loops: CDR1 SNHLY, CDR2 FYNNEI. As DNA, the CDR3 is TGTGCCAGCAGTTTACAGGGAGGACTCGACACCATATATTTT. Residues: CASSLQGGLDTIYF.

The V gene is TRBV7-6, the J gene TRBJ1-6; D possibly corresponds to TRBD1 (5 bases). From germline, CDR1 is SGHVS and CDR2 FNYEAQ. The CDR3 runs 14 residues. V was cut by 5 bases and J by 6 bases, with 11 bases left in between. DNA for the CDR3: TGTGCCAGCAGCCTCGGCGGGACTAATTCACCCCTCCACTTT. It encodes CASSLGGTNSPLHF.

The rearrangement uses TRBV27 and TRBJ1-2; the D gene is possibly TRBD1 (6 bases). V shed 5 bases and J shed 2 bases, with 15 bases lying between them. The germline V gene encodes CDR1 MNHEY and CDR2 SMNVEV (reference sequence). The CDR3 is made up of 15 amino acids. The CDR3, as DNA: TGTGCCAGCAGTGACGGGACACGACCAAACTATGGCTACACCTTC. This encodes CASSDGTRPNYGYTF.

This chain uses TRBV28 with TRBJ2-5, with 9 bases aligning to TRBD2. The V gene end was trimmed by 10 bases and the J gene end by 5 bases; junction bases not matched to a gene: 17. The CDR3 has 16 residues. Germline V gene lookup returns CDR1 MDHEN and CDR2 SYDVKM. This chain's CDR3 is CATRASGGLYRETQYF. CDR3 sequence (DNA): TGTGCCACGCGGGCAAGCGGGGGGCTCTACCGGGAGACCCAGTACTTC.

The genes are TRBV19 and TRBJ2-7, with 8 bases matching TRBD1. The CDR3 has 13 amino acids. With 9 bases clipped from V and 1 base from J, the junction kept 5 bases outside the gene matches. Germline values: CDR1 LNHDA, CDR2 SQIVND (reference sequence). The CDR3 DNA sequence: TGTGCCAGCGGACAGGGTTTGTCCTACGAGCAGTACTTC. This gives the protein CASGQGLSYEQYF. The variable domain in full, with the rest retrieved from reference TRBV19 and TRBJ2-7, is DGGITQSPKYLFRKEGQNVTLSCEQNLNHDAMYWYRQDPGQGLRLIYYSQIVNDFQKGDIAEGYSVSREKKESFPLTVTSAQKNPTAFYLCASGQGLSYEQYFGPGTRLTVT.

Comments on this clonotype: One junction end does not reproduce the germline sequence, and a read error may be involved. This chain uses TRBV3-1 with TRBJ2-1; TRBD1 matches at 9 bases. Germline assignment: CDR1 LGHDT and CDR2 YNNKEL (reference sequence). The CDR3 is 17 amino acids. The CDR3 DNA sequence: TGTGCCGGCAGCAAGGGACAGGGATTGTTTATCTACAATGAGCAGTTCTTC. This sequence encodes CAGSKGQGLFIYNEQFF.

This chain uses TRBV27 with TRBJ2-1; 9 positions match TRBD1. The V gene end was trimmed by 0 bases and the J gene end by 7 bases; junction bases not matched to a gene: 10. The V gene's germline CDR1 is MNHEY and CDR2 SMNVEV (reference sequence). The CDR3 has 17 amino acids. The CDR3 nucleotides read TGTGCCAGCAGTTTATCCCCCGGCACAGGGGGCGGGAATGAGCAGTTCTTC. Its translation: CASSLSPGTGGGNEQFF.

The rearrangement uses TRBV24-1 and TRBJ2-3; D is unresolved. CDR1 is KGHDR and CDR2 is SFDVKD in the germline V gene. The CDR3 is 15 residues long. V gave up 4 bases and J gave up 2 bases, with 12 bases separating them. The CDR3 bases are TGTGCCACCAGTGACAACACGGAGTACACAGATACGCAGTATTTT. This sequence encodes CATSDNTEYTDTQYF.

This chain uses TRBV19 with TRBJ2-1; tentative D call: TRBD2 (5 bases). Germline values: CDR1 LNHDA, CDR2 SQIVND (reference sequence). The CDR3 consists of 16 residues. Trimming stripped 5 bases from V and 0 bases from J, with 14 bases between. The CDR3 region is CASSGMTKSSYNEQFF. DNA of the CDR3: TGTGCCAGTAGTGGCATGACTAAGAGCTCCTACAATGAGCAGTTCTTC.

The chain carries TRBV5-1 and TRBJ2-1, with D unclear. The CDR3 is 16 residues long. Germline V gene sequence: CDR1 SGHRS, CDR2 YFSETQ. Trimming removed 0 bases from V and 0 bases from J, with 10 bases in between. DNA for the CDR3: TGCGCCAGCAGCTTGGATGGCAGGCCCTCCTACAATGAGCAGTTCTTC. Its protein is CASSLDGRPSYNEQFF.

CDR3 sequence: CASSLLQGSHEQYV. The CDR3, as DNA: TGTGCCAGCAGTTTATTGCAGGGTAGCCACGAGCAGTACGTC. V is TRBV27 and J is TRBJ2-7; D perhaps matches TRBD1 (5 bases). The germline CDR1 and CDR2 sequences are MNHEY and SMNVEV (reference sequence). Trimming removed 1 base from V and 5 bases from J, with 12 bases in between. This CDR3 has 14 residues.

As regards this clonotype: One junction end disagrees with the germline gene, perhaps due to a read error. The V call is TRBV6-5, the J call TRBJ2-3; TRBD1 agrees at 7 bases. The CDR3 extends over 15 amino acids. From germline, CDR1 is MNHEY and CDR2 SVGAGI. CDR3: CASTYRDSSTDTQYF. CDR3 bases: TGTGCCAGCACTTACCGGGACAGTAGCACAGATACGCAGTATTTT.

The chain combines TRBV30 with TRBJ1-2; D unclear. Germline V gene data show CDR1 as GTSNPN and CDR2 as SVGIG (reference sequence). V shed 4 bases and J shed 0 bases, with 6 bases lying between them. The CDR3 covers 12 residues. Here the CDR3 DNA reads TGTGCCTGGACAAAAGCTAACTATGGCTACACCTTC. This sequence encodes CAWTKANYGYTF.

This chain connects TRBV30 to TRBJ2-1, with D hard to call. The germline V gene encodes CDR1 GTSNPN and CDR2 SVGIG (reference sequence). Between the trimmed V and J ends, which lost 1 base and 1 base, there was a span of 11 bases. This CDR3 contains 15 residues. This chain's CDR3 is CAWSGITQSYNEQFF. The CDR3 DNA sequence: TGTGCCTGGAGTGGAATAACACAGTCCTACAATGAGCAGTTCTTC.

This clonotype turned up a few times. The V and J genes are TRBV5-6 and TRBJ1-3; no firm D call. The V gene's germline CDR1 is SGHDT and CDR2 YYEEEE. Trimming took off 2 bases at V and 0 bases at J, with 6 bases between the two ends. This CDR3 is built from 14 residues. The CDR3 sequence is CASSFGFSGNTIYF. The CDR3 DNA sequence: TGTGCCAGCAGCTTCGGGTTCTCTGGAAACACCATATATTTT.

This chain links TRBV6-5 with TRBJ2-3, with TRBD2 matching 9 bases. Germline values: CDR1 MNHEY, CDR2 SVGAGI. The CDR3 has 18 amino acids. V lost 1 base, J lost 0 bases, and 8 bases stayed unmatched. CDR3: CASSYYGTSSSSTDTQYF. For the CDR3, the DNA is TGTGCCAGCAGTTACTACGGGACTAGCTCTTCTAGCACAGATACGCAGTATTTT.

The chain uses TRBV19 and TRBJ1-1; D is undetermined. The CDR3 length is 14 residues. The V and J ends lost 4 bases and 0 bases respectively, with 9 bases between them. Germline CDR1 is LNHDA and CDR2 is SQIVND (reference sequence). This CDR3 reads CASSSTRLNTEAFF. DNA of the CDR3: TGTGCCAGTAGTAGTACAAGGCTGAACACTGAAGCTTTCTTT.

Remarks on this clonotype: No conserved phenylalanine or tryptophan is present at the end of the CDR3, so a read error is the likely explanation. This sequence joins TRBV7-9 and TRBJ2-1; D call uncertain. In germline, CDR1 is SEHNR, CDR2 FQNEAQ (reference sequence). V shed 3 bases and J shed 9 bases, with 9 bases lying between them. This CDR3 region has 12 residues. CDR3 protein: CASSLGGGEQFL. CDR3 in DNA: TGTGCCAGCAGCTTGGGCGGTGGTGAGCAGTTCCTC.

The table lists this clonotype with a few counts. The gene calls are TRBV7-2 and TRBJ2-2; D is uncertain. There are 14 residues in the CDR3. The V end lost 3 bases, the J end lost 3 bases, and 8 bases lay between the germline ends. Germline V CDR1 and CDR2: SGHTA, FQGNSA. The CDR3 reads CASSLGLDTGELFF. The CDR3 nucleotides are TGTGCCAGCAGCTTGGGATTGGACACCGGGGAGCTGTTTTTT.